Listed below are T cell receptor beta chains from one sample, sequenced in a study of OX40 agonist ivuxolimab in advanced cancers. Assay used: immunoSEQ multiplex PCR; TCRdb lists only in-frame clones, some missing. Here the sample spans 60,000 or so clones, approximately 80% being singletons. Material: CD4+ or CD8+ T cells sorted from blood, obtained in a trial of the OX40 agonist ivuxolimab. The source is an adult with an advanced solid tumor such as melanoma, head and neck, liver or kidney cancer. The CDR3 runs from the conserved cysteine through the conserved F or W. A D gene is named only where the DNA matches it firmly. Not all rows give a size; the values are once, few, many and, for expanded clones, a class.

size: once
V: TRBV6-5
J: TRBJ1-1
D: TRBD1
DNA: TGTGCCAGCAGTTATCGGGGACAGGGGGCTGAAGCTTTCTTT
CDR3: CASSYRGQGAEAFF

size: -
V: TRBV7-9
J: TRBJ2-7
D: -
DNA: TGTGCCAGCAGCTTAGCGTTGGGATACGAGCAGTACTTC
CDR3: CASSLALGYEQYF

size: -
V: TRBV7-8
J: TRBJ2-7
D: TRBD2
DNA: TGTGCCAGCAGCTACGCTACCGGGACTAGCGTGTACGAGCAGTACTTC
CDR3: CASSYATGTSVYEQYF

size: -
V: TRBV4-3
J: TRBJ2-3
D: TRBD2
DNA: TGCGCCAGCAGCCAAGTAGAGTGGTTAGCGGGAGGCACAGATACGCAGTATTTT
CDR3: CASSQVEWLAGGTDTQYF

size: -
V: TRBV27
J: TRBJ2-2
D: TRBD2
DNA: TGTGCCAGCAGTTTTTTGGGACTAGCGGGAACCGGGGAGCTGTTTTTT
CDR3: CASSFLGLAGTGELFF

size: -
V: TRBV11-1
J: TRBJ2-5
D: TRBD1
DNA: TGTGCCAGCAGCGTCAGCCGGGACAGACAAGAGACCCAGTACTTC
CDR3: CASSVSRDRQETQYF

size: once
V: TRBV6-1
J: TRBJ2-1
D: -
DNA: TGTGCCAGCAGTATCGATCTCTCCTACAATGAGCAGTTCTTC
CDR3: CASSIDLSYNEQFF

size: -
V: TRBV30
J: TRBJ2-1
D: -
DNA: TGTGCCTGGGTAACAGGTCCAAATTACAATGAGCAGTTCTTC
CDR3: CAWVTGPNYNEQFF

size: -
V: TRBV14
J: TRBJ1-3
D: -
DNA: TGTGCCAGCAGCCACGAGGTGGGGAGTCCCTCTGGAAACACCATATATTTT
CDR3: CASSHEVGSPSGNTIYF

size: -
V: TRBV6-5
J: TRBJ2-1
D: TRBD2
DNA: TGTGCCAGCACGGCGGCTATGACTAGCGGGGATGAGCAGTTCTTC
CDR3: CASTAAMTSGDEQFF

size: -
V: TRBV4-3
J: TRBJ1-6
D: -
DNA: TGCGCCAGCAGCCAAGATGTACAGATGAATTCACCCCTCCACTTT
CDR3: CASSQDVQMNSPLHF

size: -
V: TRBV5-1
J: TRBJ2-7
D: TRBD2
DNA: TGCGCCAGCAGCTTGGGTAGCGGGCCTTCGCTCGCCGAGCAGTACTTC
CDR3: CASSLGSGPSLAEQYF

size: -
V: TRBV7-9
J: TRBJ1-2
D: -
DNA: TGTGCCAGCAGCTTAGTTTGGACCGATGGACGGCAGAACTATGGCTACACCTTC
CDR3: CASSLVWTDGRQNYGYTF

size: -
V: TRBV11-1
J: TRBJ1-1
D: -
DNA: TGTGCCAGCAGCTGGGGGGGGCTACAAGCTTTCTTT
CDR3: CASSWGGLQAFF

size: -
V: TRBV4-1
J: TRBJ2-7
D: TRBD1
DNA: TGCGCCAGCAGCCAGGCCGGGACAGGGGACCCCTGGGACGAGCAGTACTTC
CDR3: CASSQAGTGDPWDEQYF

size: -
V: TRBV14
J: TRBJ2-5
D: -
DNA: TGTGCCAGCAGCCAAGACCAGACAGTCCAAGAGACCCAGTACTTC
CDR3: CASSQDQTVQETQYF

size: -
V: TRBV6-1
J: TRBJ2-7
D: -
DNA: TGTGCCAGCAGTGAAGGGACCGGGCAGTACTTC
CDR3: CASSEGTGQYF

size: -
V: TRBV19
J: TRBJ2-4
D: TRBD1
DNA: TGTGCCAGTAGTAGGACAGGGCTTGGGCGCATTCAGTACTTC
CDR3: CASSRTGLGRIQYF

size: few
V: TRBV4-3
J: TRBJ2-7
D: TRBD2
DNA: TGCGCCAGCAGCCAAGATTTAGTGGCGGCTAGCGGGAGTGACGAGCAGTACTTC
CDR3: CASSQDLVAASGSDEQYF

size: -
V: TRBV4-2
J: TRBJ2-7
D: -
DNA: TGTGCCAGCAGCCAAGTCGGACTCGGAAACGAGCAGTACTTC
CDR3: CASSQVGLGNEQYF